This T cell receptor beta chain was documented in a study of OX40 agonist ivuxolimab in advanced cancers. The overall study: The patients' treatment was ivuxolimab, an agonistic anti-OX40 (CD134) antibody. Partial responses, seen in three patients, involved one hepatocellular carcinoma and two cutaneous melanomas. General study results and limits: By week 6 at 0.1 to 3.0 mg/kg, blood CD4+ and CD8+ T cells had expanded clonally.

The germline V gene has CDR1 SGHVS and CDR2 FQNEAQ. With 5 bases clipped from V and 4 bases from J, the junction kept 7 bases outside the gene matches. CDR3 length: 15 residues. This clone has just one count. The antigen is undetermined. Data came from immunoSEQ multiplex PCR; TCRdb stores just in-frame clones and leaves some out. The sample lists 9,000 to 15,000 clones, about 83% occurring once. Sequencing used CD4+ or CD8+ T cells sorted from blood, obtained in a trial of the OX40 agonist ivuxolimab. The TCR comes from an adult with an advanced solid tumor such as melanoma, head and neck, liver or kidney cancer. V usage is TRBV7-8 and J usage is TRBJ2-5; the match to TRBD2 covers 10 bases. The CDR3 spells CASSETSGYAETQYF. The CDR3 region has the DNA TGTGCCAGCAGCGAGACTAGCGGGTACGCAGAGACCCAGTACTTC.